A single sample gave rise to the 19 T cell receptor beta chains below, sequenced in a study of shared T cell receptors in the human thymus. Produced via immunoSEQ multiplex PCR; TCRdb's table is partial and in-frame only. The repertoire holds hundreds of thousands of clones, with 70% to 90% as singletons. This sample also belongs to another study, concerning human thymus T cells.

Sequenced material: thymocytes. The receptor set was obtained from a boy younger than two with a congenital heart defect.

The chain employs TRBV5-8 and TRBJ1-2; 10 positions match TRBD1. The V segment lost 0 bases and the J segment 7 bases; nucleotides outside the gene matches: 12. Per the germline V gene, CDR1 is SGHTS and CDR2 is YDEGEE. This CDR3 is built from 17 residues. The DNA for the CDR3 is TGTGCCAGCAGCTTGGCCGGGACAGGGGACGGCTATAGTGGCTACACCTTC. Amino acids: CASSLAGTGDGYSGYTF.

Here the CDR3 DNA reads TGTGCCAGCAGTACCGGGGAGTCTGAAGCTTTCTTT. This codes for CASSTGESEAFF. The rearrangement joins TRBV9 to TRBJ1-1; D gene ambiguous. The V gene lost 5 bases and the J gene lost 6 bases, with 11 bases spanning the gap. CDR3 length: 12 residues. Germline assignment: CDR1 SGDLS and CDR2 YYNGEE.

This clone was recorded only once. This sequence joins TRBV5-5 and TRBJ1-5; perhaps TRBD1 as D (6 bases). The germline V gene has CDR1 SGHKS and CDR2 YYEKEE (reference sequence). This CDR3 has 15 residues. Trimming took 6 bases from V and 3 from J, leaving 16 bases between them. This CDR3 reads CASTAKGVINQPQHF. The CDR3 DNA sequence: TGTGCCAGCACCGCGAAGGGGGTTATCAATCAGCCCCAGCATTTT.

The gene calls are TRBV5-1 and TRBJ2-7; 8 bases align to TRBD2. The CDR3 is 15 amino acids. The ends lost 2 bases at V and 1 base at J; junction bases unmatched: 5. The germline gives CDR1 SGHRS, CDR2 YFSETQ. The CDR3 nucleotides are TGCGCCAGCAGCTTCCGGGAGGGAGAATCCTACGAGCAGTACTTC. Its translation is CASSFREGESYEQYF.

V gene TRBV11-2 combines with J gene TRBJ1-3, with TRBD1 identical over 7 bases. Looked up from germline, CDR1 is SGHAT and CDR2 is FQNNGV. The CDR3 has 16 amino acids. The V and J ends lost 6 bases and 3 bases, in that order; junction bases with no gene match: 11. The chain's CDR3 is CASSSGTDGFGNTIYF. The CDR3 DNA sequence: TGTGCCAGCAGTTCTGGGACAGATGGATTTGGAAACACCATATATTTT.

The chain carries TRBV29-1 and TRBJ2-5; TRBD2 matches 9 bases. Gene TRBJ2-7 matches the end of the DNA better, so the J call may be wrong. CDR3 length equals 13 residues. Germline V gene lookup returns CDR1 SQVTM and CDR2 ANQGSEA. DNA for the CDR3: TGCAGCGTGGCTAGCGGGGCTTTCTACGAGCAGTACTTC. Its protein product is CSVASGAFYEQYF.

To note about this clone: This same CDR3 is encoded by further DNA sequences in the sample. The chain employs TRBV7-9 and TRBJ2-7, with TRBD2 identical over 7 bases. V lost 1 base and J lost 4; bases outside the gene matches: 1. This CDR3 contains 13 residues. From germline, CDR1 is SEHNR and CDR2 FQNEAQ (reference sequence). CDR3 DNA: TGTGCCAGCAGCTTAGTCGGGGGGTACGAGCAGTACTTC. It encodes CASSLVGGYEQYF.

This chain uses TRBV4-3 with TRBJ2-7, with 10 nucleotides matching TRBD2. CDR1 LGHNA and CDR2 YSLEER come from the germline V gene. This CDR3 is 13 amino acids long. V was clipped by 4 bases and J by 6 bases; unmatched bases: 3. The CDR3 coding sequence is TGCGCCAGCAGCCCTAGCGGGGGTGGCGAGCAGTACTTC. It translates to CASSPSGGGEQYF.

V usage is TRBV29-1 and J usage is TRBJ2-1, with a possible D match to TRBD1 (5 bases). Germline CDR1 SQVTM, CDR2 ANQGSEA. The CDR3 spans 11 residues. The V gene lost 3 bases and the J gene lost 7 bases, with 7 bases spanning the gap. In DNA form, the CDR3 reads TGCAGCGTTGAGGACACGAATGAGCAGTTCTTC. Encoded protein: CSVEDTNEQFF.

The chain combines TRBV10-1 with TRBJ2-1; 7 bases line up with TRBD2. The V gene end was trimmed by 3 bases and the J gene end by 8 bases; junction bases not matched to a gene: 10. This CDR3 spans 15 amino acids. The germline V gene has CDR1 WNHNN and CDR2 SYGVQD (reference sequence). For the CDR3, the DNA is TGCGCCAGCAGTGAAGGTGGGAGGGCCGTCCATGAGCAGTTCTTC. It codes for CASSEGGRAVHEQFF.

DNA of the CDR3: TGTGCCAGCAGGAATAAACAGGGGAACTATGGCTACACCTTC. It codes for CASRNKQGNYGYTF. This sequence joins TRBV6-1 and TRBJ1-2; 7 nucleotides line up with TRBD1. This CDR3 spans 14 amino acids. Per germline, CDR1 MNHNS and CDR2 SASEGT. Trimming cost V 6 bases and J 2 bases; bases outside gene matches: 6.

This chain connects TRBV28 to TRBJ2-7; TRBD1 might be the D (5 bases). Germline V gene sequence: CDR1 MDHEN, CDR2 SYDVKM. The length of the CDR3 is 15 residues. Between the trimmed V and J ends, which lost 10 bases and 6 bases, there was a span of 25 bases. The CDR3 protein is CATLDQWGRGGEQYF. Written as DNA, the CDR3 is TGTGCCACCCTAGACCAATGGGGCAGAGGTGGCGAGCAGTACTTC. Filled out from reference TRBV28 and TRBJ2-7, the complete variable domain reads DVKVTQSSRYLVKRTGEKVFLECVQDMDHENMFWYRQDPGLGLRLIYFSYDVKMKEKGDIPEGYSVSREKKERFSLILESASTNQTSMYLCATLDQWGRGGEQYFGPGTRLTVT.

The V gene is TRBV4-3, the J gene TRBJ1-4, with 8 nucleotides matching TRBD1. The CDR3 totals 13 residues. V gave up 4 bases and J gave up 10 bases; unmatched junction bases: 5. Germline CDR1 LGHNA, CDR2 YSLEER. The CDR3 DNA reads TGCGCCAGCAGCCCGGACAGGGTTGGAAAACTGTTTTTT. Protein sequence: CASSPDRVGKLFF.

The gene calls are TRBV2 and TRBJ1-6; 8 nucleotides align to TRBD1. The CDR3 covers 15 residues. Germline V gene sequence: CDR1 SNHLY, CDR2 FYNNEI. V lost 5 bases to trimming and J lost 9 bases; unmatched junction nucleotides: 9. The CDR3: CASSPLTGAGSPLHF. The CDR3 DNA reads TGTGCCAGCAGTCCCCTGACAGGGGCGGGTTCACCCCTCCACTTT.

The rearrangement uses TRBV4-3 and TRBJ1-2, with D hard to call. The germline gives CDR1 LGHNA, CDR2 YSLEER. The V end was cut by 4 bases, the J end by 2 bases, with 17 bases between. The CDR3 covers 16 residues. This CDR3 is CASSPIFGRWNYGYTF. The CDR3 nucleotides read TGCGCCAGCAGCCCGATTTTTGGGCGTTGGAACTATGGCTACACCTTC.

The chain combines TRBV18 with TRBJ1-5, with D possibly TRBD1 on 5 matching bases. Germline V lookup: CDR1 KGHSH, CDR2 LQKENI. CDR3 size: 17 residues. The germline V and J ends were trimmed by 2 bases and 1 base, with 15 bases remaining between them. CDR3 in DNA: TGTGCCAGCTCACCAACCGGCGGGACGTGGAGCAATCAGCCCCAGCATTTT. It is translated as CASSPTGGTWSNQPQHF.

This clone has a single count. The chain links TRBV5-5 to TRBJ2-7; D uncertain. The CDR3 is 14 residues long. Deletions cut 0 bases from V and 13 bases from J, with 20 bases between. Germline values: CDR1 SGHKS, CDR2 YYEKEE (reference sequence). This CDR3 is CASSLAVEAAPEYF. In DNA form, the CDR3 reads TGTGCCAGCAGCTTGGCTGTCGAGGCAGCCCCTGAATACTTC.

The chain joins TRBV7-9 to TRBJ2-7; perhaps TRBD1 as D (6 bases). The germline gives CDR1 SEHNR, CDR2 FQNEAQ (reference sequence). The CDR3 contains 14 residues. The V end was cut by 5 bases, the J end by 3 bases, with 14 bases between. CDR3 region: CASSLSTGGYEQYF. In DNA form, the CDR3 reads TGTGCCAGCAGCCTGTCGACAGGAGGCTACGAGCAGTACTTC.

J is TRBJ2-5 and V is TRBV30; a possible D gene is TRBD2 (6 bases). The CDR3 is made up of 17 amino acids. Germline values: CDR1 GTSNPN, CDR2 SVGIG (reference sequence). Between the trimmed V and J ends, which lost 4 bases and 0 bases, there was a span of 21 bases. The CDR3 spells CAWILNLRDSNQETQYF. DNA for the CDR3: TGTGCCTGGATCCTCAACTTACGGGACTCCAACCAAGAGACCCAGTACTTC.